The subject of this entry is one T cell receptor beta chain. What it binds is unknown. With 60 Vbeta and 13 Jbeta primers, the PCR was carried out. Profiling relied on immunoSEQ multiplex PCR, and the TCRdb table lists in-frame clones only, not all of them. Altogether roughly 200,000 clones are present, roughly 70% being singletons, with the ten largest covering approximately 1.8%. This CDR3 spans 15 amino acids. Germline CDR1 is MGHRA and CDR2 is YSYEKL. Germline trimming cut 4 bases from V and 5 bases from J; bases unmatched to any gene: 7. There were likely unrecorded immune exposures, though donors were nominally healthy when sampled. The sample originates from a study of cytomegalovirus exposure and HLA in healthy donors. Study-wide results and caveats: Segments of the TCR beta V type were, in most cases, productive about 90% or about 30% of the time in an earlier analysis.

The gene calls are TRBV4-1 and TRBJ2-1; 8 bases map to TRBD2. This TCR was recovered from a woman in her twenties or thirties in good health and CMV-seronegative. What was sequenced was PBMCs. CDR3 coding DNA: TGCGCCAGCAGCCCCGGGAGGGCCCGGAACAATGAGCAGTTCTTC. Residues: CASSPGRARNNEQFF.